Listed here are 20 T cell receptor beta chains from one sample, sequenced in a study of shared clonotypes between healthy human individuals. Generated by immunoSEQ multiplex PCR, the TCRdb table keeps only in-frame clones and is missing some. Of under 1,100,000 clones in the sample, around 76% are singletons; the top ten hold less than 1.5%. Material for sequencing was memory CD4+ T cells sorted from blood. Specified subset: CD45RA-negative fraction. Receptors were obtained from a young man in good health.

The CDR3 loop reads CASSLRASGSSDEQFF. The CDR3 DNA reads TGTGCCAGCAGCTTAAGGGCTAGCGGGAGTTCGGATGAGCAGTTCTTC. The gene calls are TRBV11-2 and TRBJ2-1, with 10 nucleotides matching TRBD2. Germline V gene sequence: CDR1 SGHAT, CDR2 FQNNGV. Trimming removed 2 bases from V and 8 bases from J; junction bases left unmatched: 9. This CDR3 region has 16 residues.

CDR3 sequence (DNA): TGTGCCAGCAGTGGGAGCGGGGGGACAACTAGCACAGATACGCAGTATTTT. Its translation is CASSGSGGTTSTDTQYF. V usage is TRBV6-1 and J usage is TRBJ2-3, with 9 nucleotides matching TRBD2. Germline V gene lookup returns CDR1 MNHNS and CDR2 SASEGT. The CDR3 sequence is 17 residues long. Unmatched junction bases numbered 8, after V lost 4 bases and J lost 0 bases.

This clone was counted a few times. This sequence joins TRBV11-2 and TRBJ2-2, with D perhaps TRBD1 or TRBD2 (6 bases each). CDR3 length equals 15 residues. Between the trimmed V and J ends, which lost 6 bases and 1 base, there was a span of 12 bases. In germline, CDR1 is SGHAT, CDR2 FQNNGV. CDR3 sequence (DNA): TGTGCCAGCAGTAGGGGGGACGGGAACACCGGGGAGCTGTTTTTT. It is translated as CASSRGDGNTGELFF. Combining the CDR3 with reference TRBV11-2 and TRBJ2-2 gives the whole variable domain EAGVAQSPRYKIIEKRQSVAFWCNPISGHATLYWYQQILGQGPKLLIQFQNNGVVDDSQLPKDRFSAERLKGVDSTLKIQPAKLEDSAVYLCASSRGDGNTGELFFGEGSRLTVL.

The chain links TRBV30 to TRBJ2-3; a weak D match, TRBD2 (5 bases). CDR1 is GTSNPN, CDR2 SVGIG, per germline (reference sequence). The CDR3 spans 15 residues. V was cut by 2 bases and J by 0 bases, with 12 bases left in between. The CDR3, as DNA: TGTGCCTGGAGTCGGACTGCTGCTAGCACAGATACGCAGTATTTT. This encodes CAWSRTAASTDTQYF. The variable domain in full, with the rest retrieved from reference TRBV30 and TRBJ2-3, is SQTIHQWPATLVQPVGSPLSLECTVEGTSNPNLYWYRQAAGRGLQLLFYSVGIGQISSEVPQNLSASRPQDRQFILSSKKLLLSDSGFYLCAWSRTAASTDTQYFGPGTRLTVL.

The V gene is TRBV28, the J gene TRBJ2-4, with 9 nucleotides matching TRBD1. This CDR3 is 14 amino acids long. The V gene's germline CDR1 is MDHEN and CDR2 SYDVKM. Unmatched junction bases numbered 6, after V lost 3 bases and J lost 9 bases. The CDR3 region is CASSLGQGLGIQYF. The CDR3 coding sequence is TGTGCCAGCAGTTTGGGACAGGGCTTAGGCATTCAGTACTTC.

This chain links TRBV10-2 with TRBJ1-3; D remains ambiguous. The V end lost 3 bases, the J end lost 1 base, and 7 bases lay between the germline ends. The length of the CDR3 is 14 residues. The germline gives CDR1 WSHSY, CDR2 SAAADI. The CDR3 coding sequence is TGCGCCAGCAGTGACGGAGGATCTGGAAACACCATATATTTT. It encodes CASSDGGSGNTIYF.

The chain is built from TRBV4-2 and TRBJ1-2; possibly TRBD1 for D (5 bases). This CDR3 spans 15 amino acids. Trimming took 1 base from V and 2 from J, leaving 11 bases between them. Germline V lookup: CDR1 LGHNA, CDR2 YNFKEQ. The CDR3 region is CASSQGGTANYGYTF. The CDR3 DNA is TGTGCCAGCAGCCAAGGCGGGACGGCGAACTATGGCTACACCTTC.

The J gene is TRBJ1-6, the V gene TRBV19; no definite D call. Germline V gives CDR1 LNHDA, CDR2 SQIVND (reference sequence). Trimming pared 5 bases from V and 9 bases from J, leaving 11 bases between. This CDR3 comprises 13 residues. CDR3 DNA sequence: TGTGCCAGTAGTGGGGAGGGCCCTTCACCCCTCCACTTT. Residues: CASSGEGPSPLHF.

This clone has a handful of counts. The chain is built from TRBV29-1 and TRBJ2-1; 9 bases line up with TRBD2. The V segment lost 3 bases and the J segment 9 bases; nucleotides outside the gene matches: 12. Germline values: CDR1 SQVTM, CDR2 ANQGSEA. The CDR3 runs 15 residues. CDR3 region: CSVDVNGGGAGEQFF. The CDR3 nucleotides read TGCAGCGTTGACGTAAATGGCGGGGGGGCTGGTGAGCAGTTCTTC.

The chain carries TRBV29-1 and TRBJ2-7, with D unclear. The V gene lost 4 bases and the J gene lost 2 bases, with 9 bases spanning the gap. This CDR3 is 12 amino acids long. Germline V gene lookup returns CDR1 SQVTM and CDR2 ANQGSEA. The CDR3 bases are TGCAGCGTTGTGGACGGTACCTACGAGCAGTACTTC. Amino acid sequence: CSVVDGTYEQYF.

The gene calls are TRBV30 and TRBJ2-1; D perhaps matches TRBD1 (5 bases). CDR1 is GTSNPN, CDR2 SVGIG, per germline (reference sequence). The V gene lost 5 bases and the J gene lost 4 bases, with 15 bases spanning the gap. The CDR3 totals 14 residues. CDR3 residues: CAWVRDSRYNEQFF. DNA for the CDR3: TGTGCCTGGGTCCGAGACAGCCGATACAATGAGCAGTTCTTC.

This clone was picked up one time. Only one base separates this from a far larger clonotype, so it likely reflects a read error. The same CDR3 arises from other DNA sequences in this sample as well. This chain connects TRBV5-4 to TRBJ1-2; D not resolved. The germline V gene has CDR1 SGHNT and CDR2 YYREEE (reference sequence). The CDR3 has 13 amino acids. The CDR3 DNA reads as TGTGCCAGCAGGCCCACTATAGGCTATGGTTACACCTTC. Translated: CASRPTIGYGYTF.

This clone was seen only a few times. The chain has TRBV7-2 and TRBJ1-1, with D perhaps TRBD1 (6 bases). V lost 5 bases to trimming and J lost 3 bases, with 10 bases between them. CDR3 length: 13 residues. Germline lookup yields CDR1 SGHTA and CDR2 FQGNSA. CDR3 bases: TGTGCCAGCAGCCCGGGGGCGTACACTGAAGCTTTCTTT. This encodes CASSPGAYTEAFF.

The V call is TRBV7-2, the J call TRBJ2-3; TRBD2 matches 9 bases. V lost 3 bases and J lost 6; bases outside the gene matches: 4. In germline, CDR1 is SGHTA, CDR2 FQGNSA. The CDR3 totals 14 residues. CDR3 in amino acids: CASSLGLAMDTQYF. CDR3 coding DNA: TGTGCCAGCAGCTTGGGACTAGCAATGGATACGCAGTATTTT.

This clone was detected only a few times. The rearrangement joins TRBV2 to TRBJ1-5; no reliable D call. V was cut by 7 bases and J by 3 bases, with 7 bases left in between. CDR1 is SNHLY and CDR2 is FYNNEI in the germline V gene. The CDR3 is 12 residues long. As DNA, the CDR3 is TGTGCCAGCAAAGCAGACAATCAGCCCCAGCATTTT. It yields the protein CASKADNQPQHF. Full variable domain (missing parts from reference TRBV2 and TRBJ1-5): EPEVTQTPSHQVTQMGQEVILRCVPISNHLYFYWYRQILGQKVEFLVSFYNNEISEKSEIFDDQFSVERPDGSNFTLKIRSTKLEDSAMYFCASKADNQPQHFGDGTRLSIL.

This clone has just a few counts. In DNA, the CDR3 is TGTGCCAGCAGAAGGGACAGCAATCAGCCCCAGCATTTT. The encoded protein is CASRRDSNQPQHF. The genes are TRBV25-1 and TRBJ1-5; weak D call: TRBD1 (5 bases). The germline gives CDR1 MGHDK, CDR2 SYGVNS. V lost 6 bases to trimming and J lost 1 base, with 7 bases between them. The CDR3 has 13 residues.

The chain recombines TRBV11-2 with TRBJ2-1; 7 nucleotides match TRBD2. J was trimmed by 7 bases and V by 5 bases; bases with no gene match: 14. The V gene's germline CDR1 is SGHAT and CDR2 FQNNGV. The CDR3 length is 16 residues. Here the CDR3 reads CASSRYVAGVQNEQFF. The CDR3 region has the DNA TGTGCCAGCAGCCGCTACGTTGCGGGAGTTCAGAATGAGCAGTTCTTC. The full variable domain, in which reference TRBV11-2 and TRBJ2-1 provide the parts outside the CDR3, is EAGVAQSPRYKIIEKRQSVAFWCNPISGHATLYWYQQILGQGPKLLIQFQNNGVVDDSQLPKDRFSAERLKGVDSTLKIQPAKLEDSAVYLCASSRYVAGVQNEQFFGPGTRLTVL.

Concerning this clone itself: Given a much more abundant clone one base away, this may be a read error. CDR3 DNA: TGTGCCAGCAGCCCCGGACAGGGAAGGTACGAGCAGTACTTC. It is translated as CASSPGQGRYEQYF. This rearrangement joins TRBV5-4 to TRBJ2-7; 8 bases are shared with TRBD1. Losses at the gene ends were 4 bases for V and 4 bases for J; bases not matched to a gene: 7. Germline CDR1 is SGHNT and CDR2 is YYREEE (reference sequence). The CDR3 covers 14 residues.

CDR3 nucleotide sequence: TGTGCCAGCAGTGGGACTAGCGGGTACAATGAGCAGTTCTTC. Its translation is CASSGTSGYNEQFF. The rearrangement links TRBV6-5 to TRBJ2-1, with 12 bases aligning to TRBD2. V shed 5 bases and J 4 bases; nucleotides not matched to a gene: 0. CDR3 length: 14 amino acids. CDR1 is MNHEY, CDR2 SVGAGI, per germline.

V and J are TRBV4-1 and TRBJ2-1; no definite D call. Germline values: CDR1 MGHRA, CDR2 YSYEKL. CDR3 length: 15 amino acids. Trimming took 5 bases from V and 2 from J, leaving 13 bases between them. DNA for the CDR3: TGCGCCAGCAGCACCCTAGGGCTAGCCTACAATGAGCAGTTCTTC. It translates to CASSTLGLAYNEQFF.